This T cell receptor beta chain was identified during a study of blood T cell repertoires in COVID-19. Turning to the study itself: T cells, B-cell-depleted T cells, or PBMCs supplied cDNA or gDNA.

Concerning this clone: A read error is possible here, since a much larger clone lies one base away.

In the original processing: Nucleated cell number was recorded as an estimate derived from reference gene primer amplification. This table comes from immunoSEQ multiplex PCR, and its TCRdb copy is limited to in-frame clones, with some not included. Clone size and the V and J calls come from that table; the DNA yielded D and trimming. The sample has 50,000 or so clones, roughly 83% seen once; the top ten hold roughly 50%. Trimming left V 1 base short and J 0 bases short, with 4 bases between. The CDR3 runs to 15 residues. Germline CDR1 and CDR2: SEHNR and FQNEAQ (reference sequence). The V and J genes are TRBV7-9 and TRBJ2-6; unclear D gene. The source of this sequence is a man between 70 and 80 years old with acute or convalescent COVID-19. Sequenced sample: peripheral blood. The CDR3 nucleotides read TGTGCCAGCAGCTTAGGCAGCTCTGGGGCCAACGTCCTGACTTTC. Its translation: CASSLGSSGANVLTF.